This entry lists 23 T cell receptor beta chains sequenced from one sample in a study of T cell responses to AZD1222 COVID-19 vaccine. Some clones are missing from TCRdb's copy, which holds only in-frame ones; the method was immunoSEQ multiplex PCR. The sample holds about 160,000 clones, approximately 92% seen once. The specimen was peripheral blood, collected on day 0 of AZD1222 vaccination. Receptors originate from an adult in good health.

V gene TRBV11-2 combines with J gene TRBJ2-7; 9 bases are shared with TRBD1. The V and J ends lost 6 bases and 2 bases, in that order; junction bases with no gene match: 8. Germline V gives CDR1 SGHAT, CDR2 FQNNGV. The CDR3 runs to 15 residues. CDR3 sequence: CASRVPGQGTYEQYF. CDR3 in DNA: TGTGCCAGCAGGGTTCCGGGACAGGGAACCTACGAGCAGTACTTC.

The chain links TRBV7-9 to TRBJ1-2; D is perhaps TRBD1 (5 bases). The ends were cut back, 5 bases at V and 5 bases at J, with 21 bases in the middle. CDR3 size: 16 residues. Germline lookup yields CDR1 SEHNR and CDR2 FQNEAQ (reference sequence). The CDR3 loop is CASSPPDQGVSYGYTF. Written as DNA, the CDR3 is TGTGCCAGCAGCCCCCCCGACCAGGGCGTATCGTATGGCTACACCTTC.

CDR3 in DNA: TGTGCCAGCAGTTACTACGCCAGGGGGCCTTCGGTTGAGCAGTTCTTC. Translating gives CASSYYARGPSVEQFF. The chain combines TRBV6-5 with TRBJ2-1; 8 bases are shared with TRBD1. The CDR3 has 16 amino acids. J lost 9 bases, V lost 1 base, and 11 bases had no gene match. Germline-derived CDR1 and CDR2 are MNHEY and SVGAGI.

The chain links TRBV11-1 to TRBJ1-1, with D unresolved. CDR1 and CDR2 (germline): SGHAT, FQDESV (reference sequence). This CDR3 is built from 14 residues. V was clipped by 0 bases and J by 2 bases, with 7 bases between them. In DNA, the CDR3 is TGTGCCAGCAGCTTAGCTCTATACAACACTGAAGCTTTCTTT. Protein: CASSLALYNTEAFF.

The chain couples TRBV5-6 to TRBJ2-7; possibly TRBD2 for D (6 bases). V was pared by 2 bases and J by 4 bases, with 10 bases between. In germline, CDR1 is SGHDT, CDR2 YYEEEE. This CDR3 has 13 amino acids. In DNA form, the CDR3 reads TGTGCCAGCAGCTTTGCGGGAAGGTACGAGCAGTACGTC. Protein product: CASSFAGRYEQYV.

V is TRBV21-1 and J is TRBJ2-7; the D call of TRBD2 is as the table states it, not checked on the DNA. TRBV21-1 is deemed a pseudogene. The CDR3 sequence is 15 residues long. In nucleotides, the CDR3 is TGTGCCAGCAGCAACAGGGGAGGGCACTCCTACGAGCAGTACGTC. It encodes CASSNRGGHSYEQYV.

The rearrangement joins TRBV9 to TRBJ2-7; TRBD2 aligns across 10 bases. From germline, CDR1 is SGDLS and CDR2 YYNGEE. The junction had 6 bases not matched to a gene; V was cut back by 4 bases and J by 2 bases. The CDR3 is 15 residues long. CDR3 in DNA: TGTGCCAGCAGCCTCGGACTAGCGGAGCCCTACGAGCAGTACTTC. It specifies CASSLGLAEPYEQYF.

The genes are TRBV7-9 and TRBJ2-7, with a possible D match to TRBD2 (5 bases). The CDR3 covers 13 residues. Per germline, CDR1 SEHNR and CDR2 FQNEAQ (reference sequence). V was pared by 3 bases and J by 2 bases, with 8 bases between. The CDR3 reads CASSFSETYEQYF. CDR3 in DNA: TGTGCCAGCAGCTTTAGCGAGACCTACGAGCAGTACTTC.

V gene TRBV15 combines with J gene TRBJ1-5, with TRBD1 matching over 7 bases. Germline-derived CDR1 and CDR2 are LNHNV and YYDKDF (reference sequence). The length of the CDR3 is 19 residues. V lost 0 bases to trimming and J lost 3 bases; unmatched junction nucleotides: 14. CDR3 in DNA: TGTGCCACCAGCAGAGAAGGAGGCTGGGACAGAGGGACCAATCAGCCCCAGCATTTT. It encodes CATSREGGWDRGTNQPQHF.

The V call is TRBV9, the J call TRBJ2-3; D call uncertain. There are 16 residues in the CDR3. Trimming removed 4 bases from V and 1 base from J, with 16 bases in between. CDR1 and CDR2 from the germline V gene are SGDLS and YYNGEE. The CDR3 region is CASSSRTSGGTDTQYF. In DNA, the CDR3 is TGTGCCAGCAGCTCCCGGACCTCCGGAGGCACAGATACGCAGTATTTT.

The chain recombines TRBV7-3 with TRBJ2-3; 9 bases line up with TRBD2. Germline CDR1 and CDR2: SGHTA and FQGTGA. Trimming cost V 3 bases and J 4 bases; bases outside gene matches: 5. This CDR3 has 15 amino acids. As DNA, the CDR3 is TGTGCCAGCAGCTTGATGACTAGCGGAGCAGATACGCAGTATTTT. It yields the protein CASSLMTSGADTQYF.

The rearrangement joins TRBV7-3 to TRBJ1-2; TRBD1 is a possible D gene (6 bases). The CDR3 runs to 14 residues. Germline CDR1 reads SGHTA; CDR2 reads FQGTGA. Trimming took off 5 bases at V and 5 bases at J, with 15 bases between the two ends. The CDR3 sequence is CASSPRGGEYGYTF. The CDR3 region has the DNA TGTGCCAGCAGCCCCAGGGGCGGCGAGTATGGCTACACCTTC. The complete variable domain, with remaining parts taken from reference TRBV7-3 and TRBJ1-2, reads GAGVSQTPSNKVTEKGKYVELRCDPISGHTALYWYRQSLGQGPEFLIYFQGTGAADDSGLPNDRFFAVRPEGSVSTLKIQRTERGDSAVYLCASSPRGGEYGYTFGSGTRLTVV.

The chain links TRBV28 to TRBJ1-4; no reliable D call. Trimming removed 8 bases at V and 4 bases at J, with 14 bases between. Germline CDR1 MDHEN, CDR2 SYDVKM. The CDR3 contains 14 residues. The CDR3 sequence is CASGPRALNEKLFF. Written as DNA, the CDR3 is TGTGCCAGCGGCCCACGGGCCCTTAATGAAAAACTGTTTTTT. The variable domain in full, completed from reference TRBV28 and TRBJ1-4, reads DVKVTQSSRYLVKRTGEKVFLECVQDMDHENMFWYRQDPGLGLRLIYFSYDVKMKEKGDIPEGYSVSREKKERFSLILESASTNQTSMYLCASGPRALNEKLFFGSGTQLSVL.

The gene calls are TRBV5-1 and TRBJ1-2, with D possibly being TRBD1 (5 bases). The CDR3 consists of 14 residues. The V end lost 3 bases, the J end lost 4 bases, and 13 bases lay between the germline ends. CDR1 and CDR2 from the germline V gene are SGHRS and YFSETQ. The CDR3 loop is CASSSDAGIYGYTF. CDR3 coding DNA: TGCGCCAGCAGCTCTGACGCAGGGATCTATGGCTACACCTTC.

The V and J genes are TRBV27 and TRBJ1-2, with D perhaps matching TRBD1 (5 bases). Germline CDR1 MNHEY, CDR2 SMNVEV (reference sequence). V was shortened by 0 bases and J by 3 bases, with 14 bases between the two germline ends. This CDR3 is built from 16 residues. The CDR3 loop is CASSLSVPPGDYGYTF. CDR3 nucleotides: TGTGCCAGCAGTTTATCGGTTCCCCCGGGGGACTATGGCTACACCTTC.

The genes are TRBV9 and TRBJ1-5; D gene unclear. Germline V gives CDR1 SGDLS, CDR2 YYNGEE. The ends were cut back, 4 bases at V and 8 bases at J, with 16 bases in the middle. This CDR3 comprises 14 residues. The CDR3 bases are TGTGCCAGCAGCCGAACGTCTAGGGTAGAGCCCCAGCATTTT. Encoded protein: CASSRTSRVEPQHF.

The J gene is TRBJ1-5, the V gene TRBV6-2 or TRBV6-3; weak D call: TRBD1 (5 bases). The V gene lost 5 bases and the J gene lost 1 base, with 15 bases spanning the gap. Per germline, CDR1 MNHEY and CDR2 SVGEGT. This CDR3 is built from 16 residues. The CDR3 DNA reads as TGTGCCAGCAGTCAGGGACGGGAGGTGAGCAATCAGCCCCAGCATTTT. It encodes CASSQGREVSNQPQHF.

The rearrangement joins TRBV6-5 to TRBJ1-6; D not certain. CDR3 length: 14 residues. CDR1 is MNHEY, CDR2 SVGAGI, per germline. V was cut by 4 bases and J by 7 bases, with 11 bases left in between. The DNA for the CDR3 is TGTGCCAGCAGTTTAGGGTTTTGGAATTCACCCCTCCACTTT. Protein product: CASSLGFWNSPLHF.

V gene TRBV28 combines with J gene TRBJ1-2; maybe TRBD1 (5 bases). V lost 6 bases and J 4 bases, leaving 12 bases between the germline ends. The germline gives CDR1 MDHEN, CDR2 SYDVKM. The CDR3 loop spans 13 amino acids. This CDR3 reads CASSRVAGYGYTF. CDR3 DNA sequence: TGTGCCAGCAGCAGGGTGGCTGGCTATGGCTACACCTTC.

This sequence joins TRBV3-1 (or the pseudogene TRBV3-2) and TRBJ1-5, with 7 bases identical to TRBD1. V was clipped by 5 bases and J by 4 bases; unmatched bases: 11. The CDR3 spans 16 residues. The germline V gene encodes CDR1 LGHDT and CDR2 YNNKEL (reference sequence). The CDR3 loop reads CASSKGQPGWNQPQHF. The CDR3 DNA reads as TGTGCCAGCAGCAAGGGACAGCCTGGATGGAATCAGCCCCAGCATTTT.

The J gene is TRBJ1-1, the V gene TRBV4-1, with D possibly matching TRBD1 (6 bases). This CDR3 has 15 amino acids. CDR1 is MGHRA and CDR2 is YSYEKL in the germline V gene. The V and J ends lost 5 bases and 1 base respectively, with 14 bases between them. CDR3: CASSYRTAANTEAFF. The CDR3 region has the DNA TGCGCCAGCAGCTACCGGACAGCCGCGAACACTGAAGCTTTCTTT.

The chain couples TRBV7-2 to TRBJ2-1; tentatively, D is TRBD1 or TRBD2 (5 bases each). V was shortened by 5 bases and J by 5 bases, with 10 bases between the two germline ends. The CDR3 length is 13 residues. The germline V gene has CDR1 SGHTA and CDR2 FQGNSA. CDR3 in DNA: TGTGCCAGCAGCCCCCGAGGGGACAATGAGCAGTTCTTC. As protein: CASSPRGDNEQFF.

This clone showed up just once. V is TRBV5-6 and J is TRBJ1-2; 8 nucleotides agree with TRBD1. The germline gives CDR1 SGHDT, CDR2 YYEEEE. CDR3 length: 15 residues. The V and J ends lost 6 bases and 3 bases, in that order; junction bases with no gene match: 10. The CDR3 loop is CASTPEAGGDYGYTF. CDR3 DNA: TGTGCCAGCACTCCGGAGGCAGGGGGCGACTATGGCTACACCTTC.